The sequence of this T cell receptor (beta chain) was determined in a study of T cell changes during pregnancy in multiple sclerosis. V shed 1 base and J shed 4 bases, with 4 bases lying between them. Germline V gives CDR1 LGHNT, CDR2 FRNRAP. CDR3 length equals 12 residues. Clones were read by immunoSEQ multiplex PCR, and TCRdb kept only the in-frame ones, dropping some. The table shows approximately 65,000 clones, with around 91% occurring only once. This TCR was recovered from a female donor in good health, enrolled as a control in a pregnancy study. The chain joins TRBV12-5 to TRBJ2-5; D not certain. The sequenced sample was peripheral blood, obtained in the third trimester of pregnancy. CDR3 sequence reads: CASGLDGETQYF. Written as DNA, the CDR3 is TGTGCTAGTGGTTTGGACGGAGAGACCCAGTACTTC.